This T cell receptor beta chain was identified in a study of T cells in Graves' hyperthyroidism and ophthalmopathy. CDR3 length: 16 amino acids. The V and J ends lost 5 bases and 0 bases, in that order; junction bases with no gene match: 7. Germline V gene lookup returns CDR1 SGHVT and CDR2 SQSDAQ. In this sample, this clonotype turned up many times. Its antigen is not known. Study conclusions and caveats: The majority of expanded thyroid clonotypes above 0.001 also appeared in blood. The model identified upcoming ophthalmopathy a median approximately seven months ahead of onset.

RNA transcripts served as the template for amplifying TCR beta CDR3 regions. TCR CDR3 regions were first amplified by RT-PCR with HTBI primers. TCRdb independently ran MiXCR on the multiplex PCR reads; one entry per CDR3 protein. The profile shows 400,000 to 500,000 distinct CDR3 sequences, roughly an eighth of them singletons. The sequenced material came from blood. This receptor was taken from a woman under 30 with Graves' hyperthyroidism. The rearrangement uses TRBV7-4 and TRBJ2-3; 8 nucleotides line up with TRBD2. The CDR3 bases are TGTGCCAGCAGCCACAGACTAGCGCCTAGCACAGATACGCAGTATTTT. It codes for CASSHRLAPSTDTQYF.